A single sample gave rise to the 17 T cell receptor beta chains below, sequenced in a study of blood T cell repertoires in COVID-19. Method: immunoSEQ multiplex PCR; TCRdb's copy keeps in-frame clones and lacks some. This repertoire shows fewer than 35,000 clones, around 86% found once; its top ten account for around two thirds. The sequencing sample was made of peripheral blood. Receptor source: a man in his sixties or seventies with acute or convalescent COVID-19.

The chain links TRBV30 to TRBJ1-5; D is undetermined. Looked up from germline, CDR1 is GTSNPN and CDR2 is SVGIG (reference sequence). V dropped 0 bases and J dropped 4 bases, with 13 bases sitting between them. The CDR3 is 15 amino acids. CDR3 nucleotides: TGTGCCTGGAGTGTTAGCGTCAGCTTTAATCAGCCCCAGCATTTT. Its translation: CAWSVSVSFNQPQHF.

This clone appeared a single time. The chain joins TRBV21-1 to TRBJ1-6. TRBV21-1 is designated a pseudogene. CDR3 size: 14 residues. CDR3 sequence reads: CASSGDRYNSPLHF. Written as DNA, the CDR3 is TGTGCCAGCAGCGGAGATCGATATAATTCACCCCTCCACTTT.

V is TRBV13 and J is TRBJ2-4, with D possibly TRBD2 on 6 matching bases. Germline CDR1 reads PRHDT; CDR2 reads FYEKMQ (reference sequence). CDR3 length: 15 residues. V was trimmed by 4 bases and J by 2 bases, leaving 12 bases between them. The CDR3 loop reads CASSSFGGTKNIQYF. CDR3 nucleotides: TGTGCCAGCAGCTCCTTTGGAGGGACCAAAAACATTCAGTACTTC.

This clone was seen a handful of times. This sequence joins TRBV6-2 or TRBV6-3 and TRBJ2-7, with D perhaps matching TRBD1 (6 bases). The germline gives CDR1 MNHEY, CDR2 SVGEGT. Trimming removed 3 bases from V and 4 bases from J, with 13 bases in between. This CDR3 comprises 14 residues. For the CDR3, the DNA is TGTGCCAGCAGTTATCCAGGGGTCGGATACGAGCAGTACTTC. It encodes CASSYPGVGYEQYF.

The chain employs TRBV2 and TRBJ2-2; tentative D call: TRBD1 (6 bases). V lost 5 bases and J 5 bases, leaving 9 bases between the germline ends. CDR3 length equals 13 residues. The V gene's germline CDR1 is SNHLY and CDR2 FYNNEI. In DNA form, the CDR3 reads TGTGCCAGCAGTCAGGACAGAACCGGGGAGCTGTTTTTT. This codes for CASSQDRTGELFF. The entire variable domain, with the rest obtained from reference TRBV2 and TRBJ2-2, is as follows: EPEVTQTPSHQVTQMGQEVILRCVPISNHLYFYWYRQILGQKVEFLVSFYNNEISEKSEIFDDQFSVERPDGSNFTLKIRSTKLEDSAMYFCASSQDRTGELFFGEGSRLTVL.

This chain links TRBV3-1 (or the pseudogene TRBV3-2) with TRBJ2-1; 10 bases map to TRBD2. The J segment lost 4 bases and the V segment lost 2 bases, leaving 8 bases of the junction unmatched. Germline V gene sequence: CDR1 LGHDT, CDR2 YNNKEL (reference sequence). This CDR3 region has 17 residues. DNA for the CDR3: TGTGCCAGCAGCCAAAGAGGGGGACTAGCGAATTACAATGAGCAGTTCTTC. This encodes CASSQRGGLANYNEQFF.

CDR3 coding DNA: TGTGCCAGCAGTTCGCCGAGCGTAGTGGGGAGATGGTCCTACGAGCAGTACTTC. Protein sequence: CASSSPSVVGRWSYEQYF. The chain uses TRBV28 and TRBJ2-7; maybe TRBD2 (5 bases). V dropped 4 bases and J dropped 1 base, with 23 bases sitting between them. Germline CDR1 and CDR2: MDHEN and SYDVKM. This CDR3 contains 18 residues.

CDR3 nucleotide sequence: TGTGCCAGCAGCTTAATGGCAGGGGTTCTTGCTAATGAAAAACTGTTTTTT. This sequence encodes CASSLMAGVLANEKLFF. The chain combines TRBV5-8 with TRBJ1-4, with D perhaps matching TRBD1 (6 bases). V shed 2 bases and J shed 3 bases, with 17 bases lying between them. The CDR3 has 17 residues. CDR1 is SGHTS and CDR2 is YDEGEE in the germline V gene.

V is TRBV6-5 and J is TRBJ2-7; no clear D gene. There are 13 residues in the CDR3. Trimming took off 6 bases at V and 2 bases at J, with 11 bases between the two ends. Germline CDR1 MNHEY, CDR2 SVGAGI. In DNA, the CDR3 is TGTGCCAGCAGCCAAAAAGCCACCTACGAGCAGTACTTC. It specifies CASSQKATYEQYF.

CDR3 protein: CATGTPPTPGELFF. As DNA, the CDR3 is TGTGCCACCGGGACTCCGCCGACACCCGGGGAGCTGTTTTTT. This rearrangement joins TRBV28 to TRBJ2-2; a possible D gene is TRBD2 (6 bases). The CDR3 is 14 residues long. The germline V gene encodes CDR1 MDHEN and CDR2 SYDVKM. V lost 10 bases and J lost 6, with 18 bases in between.

A few counts support this clone. V is TRBV5-4 and J is TRBJ1-1; D may be TRBD1 (6 bases). The CDR3 sequence is 15 residues long. The germline V gene encodes CDR1 SGHNT and CDR2 YYREEE (reference sequence). V lost 4 bases and J lost 1, with 14 bases in between. The CDR3 here is CASSTPTGKNTEAFF. Here the CDR3 DNA reads TGTGCCAGCAGCACCCCCACAGGGAAGAACACTGAAGCTTTCTTT.

The chain has TRBV19 and TRBJ2-5; 13 bases line up with TRBD2. With V trimmed by 4 bases and J by 4 bases, 6 bases remained unmatched. Germline V lookup: CDR1 LNHDA, CDR2 SQIVND (reference sequence). This CDR3 has 16 amino acids. The CDR3 nucleotides are TGTGCCAGTAGTAAACGGACTAGCGGGAGAGGAGAGACCCAGTACTTC. Amino acids: CASSKRTSGRGETQYF.

The chain recombines TRBV4-2 with TRBJ2-3; 8 nucleotides line up with TRBD2. The CDR3 loop spans 13 amino acids. In germline, CDR1 is LGHNA, CDR2 YNFKEQ. Unmatched junction bases numbered 0, after V lost 2 bases and J lost 5 bases. The CDR3 spells CASSQTSGDTQYF. Here the CDR3 DNA reads TGTGCCAGCAGCCAAACTAGCGGAGATACGCAGTATTTT.

The J gene is TRBJ2-7, the V gene TRBV6-2 or TRBV6-3; D gene uncertain. This CDR3 is built from 12 residues. Trimming took off 3 bases at V and 0 bases at J, with 3 bases between the two ends. Per germline, CDR1 MNHEY and CDR2 SVGEGT. CDR3 region: CASSYISYEQYF. CDR3 nucleotides: TGTGCCAGCAGTTATATCTCCTACGAGCAGTACTTC.

This clone was picked up one time. The V and J genes are TRBV6-5 and TRBJ2-2, with D unresolved. V was shortened by 6 bases and J by 0 bases, with 2 bases between the two germline ends. Germline loops: CDR1 MNHEY, CDR2 SVGAGI. The CDR3 has 12 amino acids. CDR3: CASSSNTGELFF. The CDR3 nucleotides read TGTGCCAGCAGCTCGAACACCGGGGAGCTGTTTTTT.

The chain carries TRBV6-5 and TRBJ1-2, with unresolved D. The V gene's germline CDR1 is MNHEY and CDR2 SVGAGI. V was trimmed by 5 bases and J by 5 bases, leaving 9 bases between them. The CDR3 has 12 amino acids. CDR3 coding DNA: TGTGCCAGCAGTCCCGGCGGTTATGGCTACACCTTC. This sequence encodes CASSPGGYGYTF.

This clone has a handful of counts. V and J are TRBV24-1 and TRBJ1-6; D is uncertain. The germline V gene encodes CDR1 KGHDR and CDR2 SFDVKD. The CDR3 spans 13 residues. Trimming removed 6 bases from V and 9 bases from J, with 11 bases in between. For the CDR3, the DNA is TGTGCCACCAGTTTGGGAGTGGGTTCACCCCTCCACTTT. Translation gives CATSLGVGSPLHF.